This T cell receptor beta chain was profiled in a study of shared clonotypes between healthy human individuals. In regard to this clone: The antigen is not known.

Assay used: immunoSEQ multiplex PCR; TCRdb lists only in-frame clones, some missing. The table has over a million clones, approximately 72% seen once. Study-level findings and limits: Estimated richness was generally greater in naive than memory subsets. Shared clonotypes across all four donors exceeded non-shared ones in generation probability.

CDR3 length: 15 residues. The J segment lost 10 bases and the V segment lost 4 bases, leaving 9 bases of the junction unmatched. CDR1 is WNHNN and CDR2 is SYGVQD in the germline V gene (reference sequence). The chain recombines TRBV10-1 with TRBJ2-1; 11 bases line up with TRBD2. The specimen sequenced was memory CD4+ T cells sorted from blood. Indicated subset: CD45RA-negative fraction. The receptor was isolated from a man aged 18 to 29 in good health. CDR3: CASSGATSGIGEQFF. The CDR3 DNA follows: TGCGCCAGCAGTGGTGCGACTAGCGGGATCGGAGAGCAGTTCTTC.